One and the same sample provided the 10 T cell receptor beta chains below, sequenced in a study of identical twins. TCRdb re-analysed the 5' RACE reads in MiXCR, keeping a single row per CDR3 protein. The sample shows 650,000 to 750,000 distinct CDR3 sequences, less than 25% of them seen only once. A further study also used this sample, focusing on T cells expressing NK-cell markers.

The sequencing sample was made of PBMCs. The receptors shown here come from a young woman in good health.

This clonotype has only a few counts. This CDR3 is CASSLRLGHIQYF. In DNA form, the CDR3 reads TGTGCCAGCAGTCTCAGGCTGGGGCACATTCAGTACTTC. The chain links TRBV28 to TRBJ2-4, with D possibly being TRBD1 (5 bases). Germline V CDR1 and CDR2: MDHEN, SYDVKM. V was cut by 5 bases and J by 8 bases, with 13 bases left in between. CDR3 length: 13 residues. Full variable domain (rest looked up from reference TRBV28 and TRBJ2-4): DVKVTQSSRYLVKRTGEKVFLECVQDMDHENMFWYRQDPGLGLRLIYFSYDVKMKEKGDIPEGYSVSREKKERFSLILESASTNQTSMYLCASSLRLGHIQYFGAGTRLSVL.

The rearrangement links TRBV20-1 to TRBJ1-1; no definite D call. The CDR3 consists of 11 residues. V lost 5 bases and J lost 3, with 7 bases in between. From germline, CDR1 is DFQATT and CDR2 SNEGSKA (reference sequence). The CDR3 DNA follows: TGCAGTGCTTGGACCGACACTGAAGCTTTCTTT. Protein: CSAWTDTEAFF.

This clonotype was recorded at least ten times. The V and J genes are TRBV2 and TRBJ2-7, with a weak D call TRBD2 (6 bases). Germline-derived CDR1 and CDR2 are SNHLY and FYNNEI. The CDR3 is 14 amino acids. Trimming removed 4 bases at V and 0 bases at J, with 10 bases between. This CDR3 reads CASSGEASSYEQYF. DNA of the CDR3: TGTGCCAGCAGTGGGGAGGCCAGCTCCTACGAGCAGTACTTC.

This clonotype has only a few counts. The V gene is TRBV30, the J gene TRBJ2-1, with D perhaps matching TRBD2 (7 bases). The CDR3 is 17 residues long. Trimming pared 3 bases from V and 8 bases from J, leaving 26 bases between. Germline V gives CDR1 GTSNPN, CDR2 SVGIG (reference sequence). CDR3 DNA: TGTGCCTGGAGCCGGTTGGGCGGGGGCCGGTCACGGGATGAGCAGTTCTTC. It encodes CAWSRLGGGRSRDEQFF.

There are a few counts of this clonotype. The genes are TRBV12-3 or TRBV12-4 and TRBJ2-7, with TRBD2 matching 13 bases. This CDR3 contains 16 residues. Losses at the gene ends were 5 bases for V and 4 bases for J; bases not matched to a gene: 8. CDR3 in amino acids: CASSPWTSGRGYEQYF. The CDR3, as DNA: TGTGCCAGCAGTCCTTGGACTAGCGGGAGAGGGTACGAGCAGTACTTC.

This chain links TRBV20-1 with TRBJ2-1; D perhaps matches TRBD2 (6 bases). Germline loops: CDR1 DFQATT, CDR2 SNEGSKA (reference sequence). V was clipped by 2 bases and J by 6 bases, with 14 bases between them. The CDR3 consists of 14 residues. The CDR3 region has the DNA TGCAGTGCTAGATTCTACCGGGACTTCAATGAGCAGTTCTTC. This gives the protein CSARFYRDFNEQFF.

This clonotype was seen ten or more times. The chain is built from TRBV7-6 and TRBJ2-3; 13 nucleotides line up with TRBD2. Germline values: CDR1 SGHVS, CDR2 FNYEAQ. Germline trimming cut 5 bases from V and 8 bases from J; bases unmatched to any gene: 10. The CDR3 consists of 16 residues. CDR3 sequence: CASSPRGLAGVGTQYF. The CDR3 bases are TGTGCCAGCAGCCCCCGTGGACTAGCGGGAGTGGGTACGCAGTATTTT.

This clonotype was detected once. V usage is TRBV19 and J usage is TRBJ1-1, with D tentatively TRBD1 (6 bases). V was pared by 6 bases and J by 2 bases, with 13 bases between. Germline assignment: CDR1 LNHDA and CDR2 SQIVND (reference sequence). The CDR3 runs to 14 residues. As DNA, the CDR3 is TGTGCCAGTAGGGCAGGGGCCACAAACACTGAAGCTTTCTTT. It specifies CASRAGATNTEAFF.

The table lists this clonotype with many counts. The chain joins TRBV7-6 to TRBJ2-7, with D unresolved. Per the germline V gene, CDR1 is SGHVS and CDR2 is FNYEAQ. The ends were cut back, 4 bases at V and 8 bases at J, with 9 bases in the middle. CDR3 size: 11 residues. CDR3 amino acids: CASSSSLKQYF. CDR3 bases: TGTGCCAGCAGCTCGAGTTTGAAGCAGTACTTC.

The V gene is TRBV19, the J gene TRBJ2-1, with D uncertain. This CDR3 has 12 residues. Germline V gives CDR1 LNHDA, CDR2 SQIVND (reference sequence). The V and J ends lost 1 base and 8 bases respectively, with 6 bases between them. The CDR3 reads CASSIGPDEQFF. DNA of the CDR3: TGTGCCAGTAGTATAGGTCCCGATGAGCAGTTCTTC.